The TCR beta chain under discussion was sequenced for a study of identical twins. The study, taken as a whole, reports: Invariant populations such as MAIT and iNKT cells could partly muddle zero-insertion analyses. Out-of-frame alpha sequences that twins shared showed excess low generation probability.

With no exceptions, donors were healthy Caucasians. This clonotype has only a few counts. What it recognizes is unknown. TCRdb re-analysed the 5' RACE reads in MiXCR, keeping a single row per CDR3 protein. In the table there are approximately 890,000 distinct CDR3 sequences, 10% to 15% of which are singletons. These data also formed part of another study, on yellow fever vaccine responses in identical twins. That report notes: Twins reportedly showed a vaccine T cell response that seemed partly convergent and partly personalized.

The specimen sequenced was PBMCs. The TCR originated in a woman aged 18-29 years in good health.

The CDR3 sequence is CASSPTGRGVTDTQYF. The CDR3 DNA follows: TGCGCCAGCAGCCCGACGGGGCGGGGGGTCACAGATACGCAGTATTTT. V gene TRBV5-1 combines with J gene TRBJ2-3; 8 nucleotides align to TRBD2. The CDR3 is made up of 16 amino acids. Germline V CDR1 and CDR2: SGHRS, YFSETQ. V shed 4 bases, J shed 2 bases, and the junction held 9 bases outside the gene matches.